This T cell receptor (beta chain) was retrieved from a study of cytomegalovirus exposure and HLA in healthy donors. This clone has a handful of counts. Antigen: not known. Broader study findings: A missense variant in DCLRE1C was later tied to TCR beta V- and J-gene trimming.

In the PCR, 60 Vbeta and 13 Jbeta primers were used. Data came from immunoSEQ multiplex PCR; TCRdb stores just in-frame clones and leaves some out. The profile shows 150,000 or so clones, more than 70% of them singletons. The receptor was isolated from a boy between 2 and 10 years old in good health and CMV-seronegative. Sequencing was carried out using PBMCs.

The CDR3 DNA reads as TGTGCCAGCAGGAGACAGGGGCGAGATAGCAATCAGCCCCAGCATTTT. It encodes CASRRQGRDSNQPQHF. The chain recombines TRBV27 with TRBJ1-5; 8 bases are shared with TRBD1. The CDR3 contains 16 residues. In germline, CDR1 is MNHEY, CDR2 SMNVEV (reference sequence). V lost 6 bases, J lost 0 bases, and 7 bases stayed unmatched.